The 27 T cell receptor beta chains below were found in one sample sequenced in a study of T cells in Graves' hyperthyroidism and ophthalmopathy. The investigators amplified TCR beta CDR3 regions from RNA transcripts. HTBI primers were employed in a first-round RT-PCR of the TCR CDR3. TCRdb called the multiplex PCR reads again in MiXCR, with one record for every CDR3 protein. The top ten clones hold around 9.6% of a sample with hundreds of thousands of distinct CDR3 sequences, around 15% of them seen once. The sample comprised blood. The receptors were gathered from a woman aged 18-29 years with Graves' hyperthyroidism.

This clonotype was seen a handful of times. The rearrangement uses TRBV18 and TRBJ2-1, with 11 bases lining up with TRBD2. CDR1 is KGHSH, CDR2 LQKENI, per germline. V was clipped by 3 bases and J by 8 bases; unmatched bases: 12. This CDR3 contains 17 residues. CDR3: CASSPSLLAGEYDEQFF. The CDR3, as DNA: TGTGCCAGCTCACCTTCCTTACTAGCGGGAGAGTATGATGAGCAGTTCTTC. Supplemented by reference TRBV18 and TRBJ2-1, the full variable domain reads NAGVMQNPRHLVRRRGQEARLRCSPMKGHSHVYWYRQLPEEGLKFMVYLQKENIIDESGMPKERFSAEFPKEGPSILRIQQVVRGDSAAYFCASSPSLLAGEYDEQFFGPGTRLTVL.

V and J are TRBV6-5 and TRBJ2-2, with a weak D call TRBD1 (6 bases). V was shortened by 1 base and J by 5 bases, with 8 bases between the two germline ends. The CDR3 runs 14 residues. Germline-derived CDR1 and CDR2 are MNHEY and SVGAGI. CDR3 amino acids: CASSYFQGTGELFF. As DNA, the CDR3 is TGTGCCAGCAGTTACTTTCAGGGGACCGGGGAGCTGTTTTTT.

In its sample, this clonotype was seen many times. The chain joins TRBV13 to TRBJ1-1; no definite D call. Germline V lookup: CDR1 PRHDT, CDR2 FYEKMQ (reference sequence). Between the trimmed V and J ends, which lost 2 bases and 3 bases, there was a span of 19 bases. The CDR3 runs to 17 residues. The CDR3 DNA is TGTGCCAGCAGCTTAAGTAGATCGGGCCTTCAGGACACTGAAGCTTTCTTT. Translated, it gives CASSLSRSGLQDTEAFF.

This clonotype was seen many times. V is TRBV11-1 and J is TRBJ2-3; 8 bases map to TRBD2. Germline V gene lookup returns CDR1 SGHAT and CDR2 FQDESV (reference sequence). Trimming at V came to 7 bases and at J to 0 bases, leaving 3 bases not matched to a gene. CDR3 length: 14 amino acids. The CDR3 DNA is TGTGCCAGCATGAAGCGGGGGAGCACAGATACGCAGTATTTT. Its translation: CASMKRGSTDTQYF.

Comment on this clonotype: A clone one base away is much larger, so this may be a read error. The rearrangement joins TRBV28 to TRBJ2-6, with a tentative D call TRBD1 (6 bases). Trimming pared 6 bases from V and 4 bases from J, leaving 13 bases between. The CDR3 consists of 15 residues. Per germline, CDR1 MDHEN and CDR2 SYDVKM. This CDR3 is CASSRGGAGANVLTF. As DNA, the CDR3 is TGTGCCAGCAGCAGAGGGGGAGCCGGGGCCAACGTCCTGACTTTC.

The genes are TRBV11-3 and TRBJ2-2, with D unresolved. Germline V CDR1 and CDR2: SGHNT, YENEEA. Trimming left V 5 bases short and J 4 bases short, with 23 bases between. The CDR3 consists of 18 residues. DNA of the CDR3: TGTGCCAGCAGCCCGAGTACCCGGAAAGGCGAGCCCACCGGGGAGCTGTTTTTT. Protein: CASSPSTRKGEPTGELFF.

This clonotype was counted many times. The rearrangement uses TRBV28 and TRBJ2-7, with D possibly matching TRBD1 (5 bases). V gave up 6 bases and J gave up 5 bases, with 17 bases separating them. CDR3 length: 14 residues. CDR1 is MDHEN, CDR2 SYDVKM, per germline. CDR3 amino acids: CASSEPGISNEQYF. CDR3 DNA sequence: TGTGCCAGCAGCGAGCCAGGGATTTCCAACGAGCAGTACTTC.

This clonotype was counted only a few times. The rearrangement links TRBV7-2 to TRBJ2-5; 12 positions agree with TRBD1. The germline gives CDR1 SGHTA, CDR2 FQGNSA. With V trimmed by 5 bases and J by 6 bases, 10 bases remained unmatched. This CDR3 spans 16 amino acids. The CDR3 nucleotides are TGTGCCAGCAGCCCGACCGGGACAGGGGGCGAGAAGACCCAGTACTTC. The encoded protein is CASSPTGTGGEKTQYF.

The sample holds a few counts of this clonotype. V usage is TRBV20-1 and J usage is TRBJ1-4; TRBD1 is a possible D gene (6 bases). Trimming removed 6 bases at V and 5 bases at J, with 13 bases between. This CDR3 is 13 amino acids long. Germline assignment: CDR1 DFQATT and CDR2 SNEGSKA (reference sequence). The CDR3 DNA sequence: TGCAGTGCCAGTCGGGGGCGCAATGAAAAACTGTTTTTT. This encodes CSASRGRNEKLFF.

This clonotype was found many times. This chain joins TRBV18 and TRBJ2-3; tentatively, D is TRBD2 (5 bases). Deletions cut 5 bases from V and 7 bases from J, with 13 bases between. The CDR3 consists of 13 residues. Germline V gene data show CDR1 as KGHSH and CDR2 as LQKENI. CDR3 protein: CASSEVAPNTQYF. CDR3 DNA sequence: TGTGCCAGCTCAGAGGTAGCGCCCAATACGCAGTATTTT.

This clonotype was found many times. The chain carries TRBV10-3 and TRBJ2-1, with 7 bases matching TRBD1. There are 16 residues in the CDR3. Trimming at V came to 3 bases and at J to 2 bases, leaving 7 bases not matched to a gene. The germline CDR1 and CDR2 sequences are ENHRY and SYGVKD. Here the CDR3 reads CAISDQGDLPYNEQFF. For the CDR3, the DNA is TGTGCCATCAGTGATCAGGGGGACCTTCCCTACAATGAGCAGTTCTTC.

This clonotype appeared many times. V is TRBV7-3 and J is TRBJ2-3; D is undetermined. V lost 5 bases to trimming and J lost 2 bases, with 8 bases between them. The CDR3 is made up of 13 amino acids. Germline V gene data show CDR1 as SGHTA and CDR2 as FQGTGA. This chain's CDR3 is CASSLSPTDTQYF. The DNA of the CDR3 is TGTGCCAGCAGCCTCAGCCCCACAGATACGCAGTATTTT.

The genes are TRBV13 and TRBJ2-2, with 7 bases matching TRBD2. This CDR3 has 16 residues. Germline lookup yields CDR1 PRHDT and CDR2 FYEKMQ (reference sequence). The J segment lost 3 bases and the V segment lost 4 bases, leaving 8 bases of the junction unmatched. The CDR3 bases are TGTGCCAGCAGCTCCGGACTAGAAAGTTACACCGGGGAGCTGTTTTTT. This encodes CASSSGLESYTGELFF.

This clonotype has a count of ten or more. This chain connects TRBV2 to TRBJ2-5; the D is unclear. Germline CDR1 SNHLY, CDR2 FYNNEI. The CDR3 extends over 13 amino acids. Trimming removed 7 bases from V and 2 bases from J, with 11 bases in between. This CDR3 reads CASTIGHQETQYF. CDR3 bases: TGTGCCAGCACGATCGGGCATCAAGAGACCCAGTACTTC.

This clonotype was observed a few times. The chain joins TRBV6-2 or TRBV6-3 to TRBJ2-5; TRBD2 matches at 8 bases. Germline CDR1 and CDR2: MNHEY and SVGEGT. The junction had 11 bases not matched to a gene; V was cut back by 7 bases and J by 4 bases. The CDR3 spans 15 residues. In nucleotides, the CDR3 is TGTGCCAGCATCCACCGATCCCTAGCGGGAGAGACCCAGTACTTC. Protein: CASIHRSLAGETQYF.

This clonotype has a count of ten or more. CDR3 amino acids: CSARVPSTDTQYF. The CDR3 region has the DNA TGCAGTGCTAGAGTACCTAGCACAGATACGCAGTATTTT. The J gene is TRBJ2-3, the V gene TRBV20-1, with no clear D. Germline loops: CDR1 DFQATT, CDR2 SNEGSKA (reference sequence). V lost 1 base and J lost 0, with 5 bases in between. The CDR3 loop spans 13 amino acids.

This clonotype was observed a few times. The chain employs TRBV10-3 and TRBJ2-7; 7 positions match TRBD2. Unmatched junction bases numbered 9, after V lost 2 bases and J lost 5 bases. Germline values: CDR1 ENHRY, CDR2 SYGVKD. The CDR3 loop spans 15 amino acids. CDR3: CAISEVGTTFNEQYF. CDR3 bases: TGTGCCATCAGTGAGGTAGGGACTACTTTCAACGAGCAGTACTTC.

The CDR3 DNA sequence: TGTGCCAGCAGTTTAAGCGGGAGGGCGAGCTCCTACAATGAGCAGTTCTTC. It encodes CASSLSGRASSYNEQFF. The chain carries TRBV28 and TRBJ2-1; 10 nucleotides match TRBD2. This CDR3 has 17 amino acids. The V gene's germline CDR1 is MDHEN and CDR2 SYDVKM. V dropped 2 bases and J dropped 0; count of bases not matched to a gene: 4.

The chain couples TRBV7-8 to TRBJ1-4, with 11 bases matching TRBD1. Per the germline V gene, CDR1 is SGHVS and CDR2 is FQNEAQ. There are 15 residues in the CDR3. J was trimmed by 2 bases and V by 6 bases; bases with no gene match: 2. In DNA form, the CDR3 reads TGTGCCAGCAGAGGGACAGGGGGGACTAATGAAAAACTGTTTTTT. This codes for CASRGTGGTNEKLFF.

The chain uses TRBV7-2 and TRBJ2-3, with 13 nucleotides matching TRBD2. CDR1 and CDR2 (germline): SGHTA, FQGNSA. V trimming: 1 base; J trimming: 4 bases; junction bases outside the gene matches: 8. This CDR3 comprises 18 residues. The CDR3 region has the DNA TGTGCCAGCAGCTTAGTGGGGACTAGCGGGACTGGGGCAGATACGCAGTATTTT. Protein product: CASSLVGTSGTGADTQYF. Filled out from reference TRBV7-2 and TRBJ2-3, the complete variable domain reads GAGVSQSPSNKVTEKGKDVELRCDPISGHTALYWYRQSLGQGLEFLIYFQGNSAPDKSGLPSDRFSAERTGGSVSTLTIQRTQQEDSAVYLCASSLVGTSGTGADTQYFGPGTRLTVL.

This clonotype has ten or more counts. The chain is built from TRBV29-1 and TRBJ2-3, with a tentative D call TRBD2 (5 bases). The length of the CDR3 is 13 residues. The germline V and J ends were trimmed by 3 bases and 0 bases, with 7 bases remaining between them. Looked up from germline, CDR1 is SQVTM and CDR2 is ANQGSEA. CDR3 DNA: TGCAGCGTTGAGGAGGCTAGCACAGATACGCAGTATTTT. It codes for CSVEEASTDTQYF.

This clonotype has just a few counts. CDR3 amino acids: CASSPPGLRPKTQYF. The CDR3 region has the DNA TGCGCCAGCAGCCCCCCGGGACTCCGGCCGAAGACCCAGTACTTC. This sequence joins TRBV5-1 and TRBJ2-5; possible D gene TRBD2, 6 bases. The CDR3 totals 15 residues. Trimming stripped 4 bases from V and 6 bases from J, with 19 bases between. Germline loops: CDR1 SGHRS, CDR2 YFSETQ.

For this clonotype: One end of the junction is discordant with germline, which a read error may explain. This rearrangement joins TRBV19 to TRBJ2-1; 8 bases line up with TRBD2. Per the germline V gene, CDR1 is LNHDA and CDR2 is SQIVND (reference sequence). There are 16 residues in the CDR3. DNA of the CDR3: TGTGCCGGTAGTAGAGGCCTTAGCGGGACCTACAATGAGCAGTTCTTC. It yields the protein CAGSRGLSGTYNEQFF.

This clonotype was seen ten or more times. The genes are TRBV11-3 and TRBJ1-1; D might be TRBD1 (5 bases). The CDR3 totals 12 residues. Trimming pared 2 bases from V and 7 bases from J, leaving 8 bases between. Germline V gene lookup returns CDR1 SGHNT and CDR2 YENEEA. CDR3 sequence: CASSLTTVEAFF. For the CDR3, the DNA is TGTGCCAGCAGCTTAACGACAGTTGAAGCTTTCTTT.

This chain links TRBV18 with TRBJ1-1; possibly TRBD1 for D (6 bases). This CDR3 is built from 14 residues. V gave up 0 bases and J gave up 9 bases, with 14 bases separating them. Germline V lookup: CDR1 KGHSH, CDR2 LQKENI. CDR3 in amino acids: CASSPPGAGDKAFF. The CDR3 DNA sequence: TGTGCCAGCTCACCACCGGGGGCTGGAGATAAAGCTTTCTTT.

This clonotype appeared many times. The genes are TRBV29-1 and TRBJ2-5, with 11 bases matching TRBD2. The CDR3 is 13 residues long. The germline CDR1 and CDR2 sequences are SQVTM and ANQGSEA. With 3 bases clipped from V and 4 bases from J, the junction kept 1 base outside the gene matches. The CDR3 bases are TGCAGCGTTGACGGACTAGCGGGAGAGACCCAGTACTTC. This encodes CSVDGLAGETQYF.

The V call is TRBV7-8, the J call TRBJ1-6; D perhaps matches TRBD1 (5 bases). Germline V gene data show CDR1 as SGHVS and CDR2 as FQNEAQ. V shed 5 bases and J shed 7 bases, with 15 bases lying between them. This CDR3 contains 15 residues. CDR3 bases: TGTGCCAGCAGCCAGGGACCGGGACCGAATTCACCCCTCCACTTT. Its translation is CASSQGPGPNSPLHF.